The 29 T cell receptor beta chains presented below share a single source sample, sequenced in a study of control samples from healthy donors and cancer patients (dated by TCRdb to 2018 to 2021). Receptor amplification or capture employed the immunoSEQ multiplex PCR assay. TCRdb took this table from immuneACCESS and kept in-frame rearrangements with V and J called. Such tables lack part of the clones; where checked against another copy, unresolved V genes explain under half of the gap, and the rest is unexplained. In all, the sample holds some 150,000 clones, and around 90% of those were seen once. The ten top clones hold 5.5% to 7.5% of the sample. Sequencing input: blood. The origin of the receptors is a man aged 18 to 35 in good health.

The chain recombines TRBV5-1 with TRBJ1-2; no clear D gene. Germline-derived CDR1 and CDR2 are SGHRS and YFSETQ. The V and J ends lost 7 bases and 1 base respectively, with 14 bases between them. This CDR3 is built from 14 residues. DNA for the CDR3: TGCGCCAGCCGGTTAAGTTTCCTTAACTATGGCTACACCTTC. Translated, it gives CASRLSFLNYGYTF.

CDR3 sequence reads: CASSLAGGDYGYTF. The DNA for the CDR3 is TGCGCCAGCAGCTTGGCAGGGGGCGACTATGGCTACACCTTC. The rearrangement joins TRBV5-1 to TRBJ1-2; 8 bases agree with TRBD1. V dropped 0 bases and J dropped 3; count of bases not matched to a gene: 1. This CDR3 is built from 14 residues. CDR1 and CDR2 (germline): SGHRS, YFSETQ.

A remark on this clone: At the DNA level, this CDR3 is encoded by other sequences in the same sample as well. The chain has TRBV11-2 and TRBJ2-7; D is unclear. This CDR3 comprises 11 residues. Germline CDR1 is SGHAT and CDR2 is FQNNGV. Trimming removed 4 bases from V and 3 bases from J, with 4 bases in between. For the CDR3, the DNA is TGTGCCAGCAGCTCGAGCTACGAGCAGTACTTC. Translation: CASSSSYEQYF.

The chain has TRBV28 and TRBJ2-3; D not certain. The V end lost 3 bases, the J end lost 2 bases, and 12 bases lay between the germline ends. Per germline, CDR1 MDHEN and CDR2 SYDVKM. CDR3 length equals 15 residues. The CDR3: CASSLGMGYTDTQYF. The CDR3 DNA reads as TGTGCCAGCAGTTTGGGCATGGGATACACAGATACGCAGTATTTT.

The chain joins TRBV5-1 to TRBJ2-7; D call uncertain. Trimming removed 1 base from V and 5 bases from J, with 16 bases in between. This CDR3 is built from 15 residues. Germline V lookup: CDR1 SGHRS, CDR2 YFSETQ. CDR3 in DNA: TGCGCCAGCAGCTTGAACCGGGCAATTGAAGACGAGCAGTACTTC. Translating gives CASSLNRAIEDEQYF. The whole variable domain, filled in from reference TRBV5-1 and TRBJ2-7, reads KAGVTQTPRYLIKTRGQQVTLSCSPISGHRSVSWYQQTPGQGLQFLFEYFSETQRNKGNFPGRFSGRQFSNSRSEMNVSTLELGDSALYLCASSLNRAIEDEQYFGPGTRLTVT.

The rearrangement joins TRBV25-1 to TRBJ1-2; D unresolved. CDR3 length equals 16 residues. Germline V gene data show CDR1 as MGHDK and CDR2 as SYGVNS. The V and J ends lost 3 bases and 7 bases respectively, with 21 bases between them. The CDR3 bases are TGTGCCAGCAGTGACGGGAAGGGCAGGTTAGCCCTTGGCTACACCTTC. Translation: CASSDGKGRLALGYTF.

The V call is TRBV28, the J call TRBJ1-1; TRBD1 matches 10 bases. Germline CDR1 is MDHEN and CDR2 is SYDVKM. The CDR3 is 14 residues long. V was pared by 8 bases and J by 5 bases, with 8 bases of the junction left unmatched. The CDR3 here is CASQKTGGVTEAFF. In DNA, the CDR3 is TGTGCCAGCCAAAAGACAGGGGGCGTAACTGAAGCTTTCTTT.

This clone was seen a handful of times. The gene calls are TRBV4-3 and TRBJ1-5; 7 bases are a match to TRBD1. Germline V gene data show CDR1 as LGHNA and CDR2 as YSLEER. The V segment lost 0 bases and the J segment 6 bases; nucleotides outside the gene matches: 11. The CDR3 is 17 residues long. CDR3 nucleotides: TGCGCCAGCAGCCAAGATTTGGAGTCGGCAGGGGGTCAGCCCCAGCATTTT. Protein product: CASSQDLESAGGQPQHF.

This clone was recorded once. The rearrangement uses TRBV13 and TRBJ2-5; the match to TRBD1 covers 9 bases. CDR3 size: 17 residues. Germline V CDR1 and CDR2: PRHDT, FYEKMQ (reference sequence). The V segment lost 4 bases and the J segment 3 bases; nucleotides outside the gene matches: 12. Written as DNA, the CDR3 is TGTGCCAGCAGCTCCACCGGGACAGGGTACTGGGAAGAGACCCAGTACTTC. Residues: CASSSTGTGYWEETQYF.

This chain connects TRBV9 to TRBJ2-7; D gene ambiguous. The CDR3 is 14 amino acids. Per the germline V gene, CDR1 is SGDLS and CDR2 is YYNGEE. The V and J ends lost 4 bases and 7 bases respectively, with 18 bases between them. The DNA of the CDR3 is TGTGCCAGCAGCCCACAGTCTGGGTACTCTGAGCAGTACTTC. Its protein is CASSPQSGYSEQYF.

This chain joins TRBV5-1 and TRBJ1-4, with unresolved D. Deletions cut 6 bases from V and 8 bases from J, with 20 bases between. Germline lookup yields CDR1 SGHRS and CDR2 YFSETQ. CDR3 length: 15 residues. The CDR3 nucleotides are TGCGCCAGCACCCTTGACGGAGCGGGAGGGGAAAAACTGTTTTTT. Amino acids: CASTLDGAGGEKLFF.

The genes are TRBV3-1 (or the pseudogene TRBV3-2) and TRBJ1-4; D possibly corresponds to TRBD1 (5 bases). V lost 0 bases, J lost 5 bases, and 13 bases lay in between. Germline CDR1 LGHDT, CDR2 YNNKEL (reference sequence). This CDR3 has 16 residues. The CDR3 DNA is TGTGCCAGCAGCCAAGATGGGGCACTACACAATGAAAAACTGTTTTTT. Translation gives CASSQDGALHNEKLFF.

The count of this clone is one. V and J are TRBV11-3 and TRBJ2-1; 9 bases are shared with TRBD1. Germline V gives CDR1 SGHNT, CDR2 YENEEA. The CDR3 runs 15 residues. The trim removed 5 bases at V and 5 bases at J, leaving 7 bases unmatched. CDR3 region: CASSRDGQGHNEQFF. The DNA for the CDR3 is TGTGCCAGCAGCCGCGATGGACAGGGGCACAATGAGCAGTTCTTC.

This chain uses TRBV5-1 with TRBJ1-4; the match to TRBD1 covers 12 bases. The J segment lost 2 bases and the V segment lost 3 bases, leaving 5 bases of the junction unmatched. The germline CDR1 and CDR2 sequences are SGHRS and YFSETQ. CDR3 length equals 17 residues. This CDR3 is CASSSTGTGGTNEKLFF. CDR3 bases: TGCGCCAGCAGCTCAACCGGGACAGGGGGCACTAATGAAAAACTGTTTTTT.

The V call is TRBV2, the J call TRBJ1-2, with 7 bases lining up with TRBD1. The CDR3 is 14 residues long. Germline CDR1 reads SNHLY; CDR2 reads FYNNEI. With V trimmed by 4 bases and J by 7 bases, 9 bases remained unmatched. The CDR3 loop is CASSGADRAAGYTF. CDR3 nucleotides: TGTGCCAGCAGTGGCGCCGACAGGGCGGCTGGCTACACCTTC.

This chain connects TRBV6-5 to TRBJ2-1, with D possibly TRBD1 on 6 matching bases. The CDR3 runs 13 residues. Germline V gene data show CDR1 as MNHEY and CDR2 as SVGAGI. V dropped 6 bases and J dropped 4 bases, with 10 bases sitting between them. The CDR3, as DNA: TGTGCCAGCAGGGGGGCCGGATACAATGAGCAGTTCTTC. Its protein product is CASRGAGYNEQFF.

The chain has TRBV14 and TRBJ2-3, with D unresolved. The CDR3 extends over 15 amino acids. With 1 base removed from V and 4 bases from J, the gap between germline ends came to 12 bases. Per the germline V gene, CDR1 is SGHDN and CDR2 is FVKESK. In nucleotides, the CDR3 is TGTGCCAGCAGCCAAGGCGGCGTATACGCAGATACGCAGTATTTT. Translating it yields CASSQGGVYADTQYF.

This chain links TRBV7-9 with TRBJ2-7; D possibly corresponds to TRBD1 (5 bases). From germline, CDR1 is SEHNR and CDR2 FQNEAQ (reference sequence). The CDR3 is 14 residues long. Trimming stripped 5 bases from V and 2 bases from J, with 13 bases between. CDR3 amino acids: CASSTTVSTYEQYF. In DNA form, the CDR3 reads TGTGCCAGCAGCACGACAGTCTCAACCTACGAGCAGTACTTC. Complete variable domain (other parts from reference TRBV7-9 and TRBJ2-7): DTGVSQNPRHKITKRGQNVTFRCDPISEHNRLYWYRQTLGQGPEFLTYFQNEAQLEKSRLLSDRFSAERPKGSFSTLEIQRTEQGDSAMYLCASSTTVSTYEQYFGPGTRLTVT.

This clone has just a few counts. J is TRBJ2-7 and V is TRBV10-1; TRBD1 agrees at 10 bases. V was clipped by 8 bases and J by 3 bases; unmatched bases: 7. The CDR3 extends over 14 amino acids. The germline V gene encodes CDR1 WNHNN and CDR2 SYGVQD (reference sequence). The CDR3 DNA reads TGCGCCAGCCAAAAAGACAGGGGGCTCTACGAGCAGTACTTC. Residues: CASQKDRGLYEQYF.

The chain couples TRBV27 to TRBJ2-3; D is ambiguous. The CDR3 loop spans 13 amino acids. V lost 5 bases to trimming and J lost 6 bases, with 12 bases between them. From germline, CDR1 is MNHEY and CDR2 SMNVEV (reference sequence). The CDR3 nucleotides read TGTGCCAGCAGTCCGGAACTTCCGGATACGCAGTATTTT. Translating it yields CASSPELPDTQYF.

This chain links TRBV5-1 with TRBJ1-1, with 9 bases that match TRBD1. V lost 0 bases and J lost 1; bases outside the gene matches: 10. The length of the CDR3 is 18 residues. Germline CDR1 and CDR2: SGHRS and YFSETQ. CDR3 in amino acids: CASSLALGTGRQNTEAFF. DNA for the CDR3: TGCGCCAGCAGCTTGGCCTTAGGGACAGGGCGTCAGAACACTGAAGCTTTCTTT.

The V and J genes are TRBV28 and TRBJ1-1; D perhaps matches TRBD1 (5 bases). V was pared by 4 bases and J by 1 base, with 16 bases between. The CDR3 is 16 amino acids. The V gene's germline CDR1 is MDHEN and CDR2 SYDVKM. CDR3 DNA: TGTGCCAGCAGTTACCCCCTCGGGACGGGGAACACTGAAGCTTTCTTT. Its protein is CASSYPLGTGNTEAFF. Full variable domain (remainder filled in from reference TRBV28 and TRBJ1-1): DVKVTQSSRYLVKRTGEKVFLECVQDMDHENMFWYRQDPGLGLRLIYFSYDVKMKEKGDIPEGYSVSREKKERFSLILESASTNQTSMYLCASSYPLGTGNTEAFFGQGTRLTVV.

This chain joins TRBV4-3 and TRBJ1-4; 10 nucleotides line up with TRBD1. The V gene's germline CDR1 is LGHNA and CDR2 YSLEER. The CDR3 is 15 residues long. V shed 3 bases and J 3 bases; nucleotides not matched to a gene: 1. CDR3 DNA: TGCGCCAGCAGCCATGGGACAGGGGCTAATGAAAAACTGTTTTTT. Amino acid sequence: CASSHGTGANEKLFF.

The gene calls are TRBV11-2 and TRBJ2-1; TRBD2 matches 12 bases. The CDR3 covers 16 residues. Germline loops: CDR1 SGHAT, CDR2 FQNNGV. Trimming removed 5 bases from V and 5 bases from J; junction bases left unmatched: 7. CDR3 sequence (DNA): TGTGCCAGCAGCCCGCCGACTAGCGGGGGCCACAATGAGCAGTTCTTC. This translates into CASSPPTSGGHNEQFF. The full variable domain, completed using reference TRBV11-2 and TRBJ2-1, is EAGVAQSPRYKIIEKRQSVAFWCNPISGHATLYWYQQILGQGPKLLIQFQNNGVVDDSQLPKDRFSAERLKGVDSTLKIQPAKLEDSAVYLCASSPPTSGGHNEQFFGPGTRLTVL.

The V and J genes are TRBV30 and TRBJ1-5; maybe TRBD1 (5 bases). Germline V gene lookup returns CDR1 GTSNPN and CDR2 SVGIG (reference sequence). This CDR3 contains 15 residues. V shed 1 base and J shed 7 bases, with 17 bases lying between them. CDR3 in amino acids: CAWSDPREGQQPQHF. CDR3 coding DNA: TGTGCCTGGAGTGACCCTCGGGAGGGGCAACAGCCCCAGCATTTT. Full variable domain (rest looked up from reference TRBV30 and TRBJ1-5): SQTIHQWPATLVQPVGSPLSLECTVEGTSNPNLYWYRQAAGRGLQLLFYSVGIGQISSEVPQNLSASRPQDRQFILSSKKLLLSDSGFYLCAWSDPREGQQPQHFGDGTRLSIL.

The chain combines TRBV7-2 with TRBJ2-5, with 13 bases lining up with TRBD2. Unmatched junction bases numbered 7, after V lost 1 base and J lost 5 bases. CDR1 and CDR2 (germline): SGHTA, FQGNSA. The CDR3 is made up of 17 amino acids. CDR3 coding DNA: TGTGCCAGCAGCTTAGTAGTACTAGCGGGGGGGCGGGAGACCCAGTACTTC. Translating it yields CASSLVVLAGGRETQYF.

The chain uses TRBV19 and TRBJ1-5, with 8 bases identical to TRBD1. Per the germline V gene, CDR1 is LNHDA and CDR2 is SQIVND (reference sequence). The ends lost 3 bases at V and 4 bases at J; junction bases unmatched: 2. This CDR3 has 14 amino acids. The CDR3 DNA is TGTGCCAGTAGTATTACAGGGGGAAATCAGCCCCAGCATTTT. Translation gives CASSITGGNQPQHF.

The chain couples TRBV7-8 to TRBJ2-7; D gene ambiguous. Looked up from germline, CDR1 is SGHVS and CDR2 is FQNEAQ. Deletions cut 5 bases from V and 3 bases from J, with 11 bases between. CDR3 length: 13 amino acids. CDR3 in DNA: TGTGCCAGCAGCGTCCAGGTTTTCTACGAGCAGTACTTC. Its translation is CASSVQVFYEQYF.

Written as DNA, the CDR3 is TGCGCCAGCGGATTCGGGACATTAGACACCGGGGAGCTGTTTTTT. Translating it yields CASGFGTLDTGELFF. The chain couples TRBV5-1 to TRBJ2-2, with D perhaps matching TRBD1 (6 bases). This CDR3 spans 15 amino acids. Deletions cut 7 bases from V and 3 bases from J, with 16 bases between. Germline CDR1 reads SGHRS; CDR2 reads YFSETQ.